Shown below are 12 T cell receptor beta chains from a single sample sequenced in a study of lymphopenia after photon versus proton radiotherapy. Sequenced by immunoSEQ multiplex PCR; TCRdb stores in-frame clones only, minus some. The sample has about 35,000 clones, about 90% seen once. Sample: peripheral blood, taken from a patient treated with photon-based radiotherapy. Receptors originate from a man in his sixties with cholangiocarcinoma.

This clone appeared once. The chain has TRBV28 and TRBJ2-2; unclear D gene. The CDR3 covers 12 residues. Trimming took off 5 bases at V and 5 bases at J, with 6 bases between the two ends. The germline V gene has CDR1 MDHEN and CDR2 SYDVKM. Here the CDR3 DNA reads TGTGCCAGCAGTCTGAGGACCGGGGAGCTGTTTTTT. Amino acids: CASSLRTGELFF. The full variable domain, its missing parts supplied by reference TRBV28 and TRBJ2-2, is DVKVTQSSRYLVKRTGEKVFLECVQDMDHENMFWYRQDPGLGLRLIYFSYDVKMKEKGDIPEGYSVSREKKERFSLILESASTNQTSMYLCASSLRTGELFFGEGSRLTVL.

The chain is built from TRBV28 and TRBJ2-7, with 8 bases fitting TRBD2. V trimming: 3 bases; J trimming: 2 bases; junction bases outside the gene matches: 6. Germline V gene sequence: CDR1 MDHEN, CDR2 SYDVKM. The CDR3 extends over 15 amino acids. CDR3 sequence (DNA): TGTGCCAGCAGTTTGAGCGGGGGACCTACCTACGAGCAGTACTTC. Amino acids: CASSLSGGPTYEQYF.

In its sample, this clone was seen a few times. CDR3 loop: CASGGQTLRVQYF. DNA of the CDR3: TGTGCCAGCGGGGGACAGACTCTACGAGTGCAGTACTTC. The chain employs TRBV28 and TRBJ2-7, with TRBD1 matching over 7 bases. With 8 bases clipped from V and 9 bases from J, the junction kept 13 bases outside the gene matches. Germline values: CDR1 MDHEN, CDR2 SYDVKM. The CDR3 is 13 residues long.

This clone was seen once. The chain joins TRBV6-5 to TRBJ2-7; a weak D match, TRBD1 (5 bases). The V gene's germline CDR1 is MNHEY and CDR2 SVGAGI. The CDR3 has 12 amino acids. V was trimmed by 4 bases and J by 3 bases, leaving 7 bases between them. CDR3 bases: TGTGCCAGCAGTTTCACAGGCTACGAGCAGTACTTC. Protein product: CASSFTGYEQYF.

V and J are TRBV5-4 and TRBJ2-6; D gene uncertain. The V gene's germline CDR1 is SGHNT and CDR2 YYREEE (reference sequence). V lost 6 bases and J 2 bases, leaving 6 bases between the germline ends. This CDR3 is 13 amino acids long. The CDR3 DNA reads TGTGCCAGCATAGCCCCTGGGGCCAACGTCCTGACTTTC. Its protein is CASIAPGANVLTF. Full variable domain (outside the CDR3, taken from reference TRBV5-4 and TRBJ2-6): ETGVTQSPTHLIKTRGQQVTLRCSSQSGHNTVSWYQQALGQGPQFIFQYYREEENGRGNFPPRFSGLQFPNYSSELNVNALELDDSALYLCASIAPGANVLTFGAGSRLTVL.

About this clone: A junction end diverges from the germline sequence, so it may reflect a read error. CDR3 region: CASSLDTSGWEQYF. The CDR3 nucleotides read TGTGCCAGCAGTTTGGACACCTCGGGGTGGGAGCAGTACTTC. The chain uses TRBV5-4 and TRBJ2-7; D possibly matches TRBD1 or TRBD2 (5 bases each). The V gene's germline CDR1 is SGHNT and CDR2 YYREEE (reference sequence). The CDR3 has 14 amino acids.

The chain uses TRBV6-1 and TRBJ1-5; tentative D call: TRBD1 (5 bases). The CDR3 covers 13 residues. Germline V CDR1 and CDR2: MNHNS, SASEGT. V lost 6 bases and J 2 bases, leaving 8 bases between the germline ends. CDR3 in DNA: TGTGCCAGCAGGACAGCCGGCAATCAGCCCCAGCATTTT. It codes for CASRTAGNQPQHF.

CDR3 in DNA: TGTGCCATCAGTGCGACGGAGAACACTGAAGCTTTCTTT. It codes for CAISATENTEAFF. J is TRBJ1-1 and V is TRBV10-3; D unresolved. The CDR3 covers 13 residues. Germline V gene data show CDR1 as ENHRY and CDR2 as SYGVKD. V dropped 4 bases and J dropped 1 base, with 7 bases sitting between them.

The chain has TRBV11-1 and TRBJ2-7, with D perhaps matching TRBD1 (5 bases). V lost 3 bases to trimming and J lost 1 base, with 7 bases between them. Germline CDR1 SGHAT, CDR2 FQDESV (reference sequence). The CDR3 has 13 residues. CDR3: CASSFDSSYEQYF. The DNA of the CDR3 is TGTGCCAGCAGCTTTGACAGTTCCTACGAGCAGTACTTC.

The chain has TRBV10-3 and TRBJ1-6, with a tentative D call TRBD1 (6 bases). The CDR3 has 13 residues. Trimming took off 6 bases at V and 10 bases at J, with 13 bases between the two ends. The germline CDR1 and CDR2 sequences are ENHRY and SYGVKD. CDR3 DNA: TGTGCCATCAGCGGGGGGCAAGAATCACCCCTCCACTTT. It yields the protein CAISGGQESPLHF.

The sample holds one count of this clone. The J gene is TRBJ1-1, the V gene TRBV6-5; D is unresolved. V lost 9 bases and J 1 base, leaving 9 bases between the germline ends. In germline, CDR1 is MNHEY, CDR2 SVGAGI. This CDR3 has 12 residues. The CDR3 region is CASSRGNTEAFF. The CDR3 DNA reads as TGTGCCAGTAGCCGGGGGAACACTGAAGCTTTCTTT.

The V call is TRBV2, the J call TRBJ2-3; D possibly corresponds to TRBD1 (5 bases). CDR1 and CDR2 (germline): SNHLY, FYNNEI. V lost 8 bases, J lost 1 base, and 13 bases lay in between. This CDR3 is built from 14 residues. The CDR3 loop is CASDPGLRTDTQYF. As DNA, the CDR3 is TGTGCCAGCGACCCAGGGCTTCGCACAGATACGCAGTATTTT.